Listed here are 14 T cell receptor beta chains from one sample, sequenced in a study of graft-versus-host responses after intestinal transplantation. The protocol was immunoSEQ multiplex PCR, while the TCRdb copy is restricted to in-frame clones and leaves out a portion. The table has around 50,000 clones, around nine tenths seen once; the top ten hold around 1.5%. This specimen was PBMCs, taken 26 days after transplant. The receptors derive from a human patient who received an intestinal transplant, so some T cells may come from the graft donor.

This rearrangement joins TRBV9 to TRBJ2-1, with 10 bases lining up with TRBD2. This CDR3 spans 17 amino acids. Germline CDR1 is SGDLS and CDR2 is YYNGEE. J was trimmed by 8 bases and V by 2 bases; bases with no gene match: 13. The CDR3 region is CASSVTTSGGAEDEQFF. For the CDR3, the DNA is TGTGCCAGCAGCGTGACTACCAGCGGGGGGGCCGAGGATGAGCAGTTCTTC.

This chain links TRBV28 with TRBJ2-7; 10 bases agree with TRBD1. Germline V gene data show CDR1 as MDHEN and CDR2 as SYDVKM. This CDR3 region has 14 residues. The V and J ends lost 7 bases and 6 bases, in that order; junction bases with no gene match: 9. The CDR3 bases are TGTGCCAGCAATCGGGACAGGGGTTTCGGCGAGCAGTACTTC. Protein product: CASNRDRGFGEQYF. Supplemented by reference TRBV28 and TRBJ2-7, the full variable domain reads DVKVTQSSRYLVKRTGEKVFLECVQDMDHENMFWYRQDPGLGLRLIYFSYDVKMKEKGDIPEGYSVSREKKERFSLILESASTNQTSMYLCASNRDRGFGEQYFGPGTRLTVT.

The rearrangement uses TRBV6-1 and TRBJ1-2; no clear D. The CDR3 loop spans 15 amino acids. The germline CDR1 and CDR2 sequences are MNHNS and SASEGT. V lost 1 base and J 4 bases, leaving 13 bases between the germline ends. CDR3 sequence reads: CASSEGQNTGYGYTF. CDR3 bases: TGTGCCAGCAGTGAAGGGCAGAACACGGGCTATGGCTACACCTTC.

This chain links TRBV4-1 with TRBJ1-5; D is uncertain. The V gene's germline CDR1 is MGHRA and CDR2 YSYEKL. This CDR3 comprises 12 residues. V was shortened by 1 base and J by 5 bases, with 3 bases between the two germline ends. The CDR3 coding sequence is TGCGCCAGCAGCCAAGGAGATCAGCCCCAGCATTTT. This encodes CASSQGDQPQHF.

This clone occurred a few times. The genes are TRBV6-6 and TRBJ2-1; TRBD2 might be the D (6 bases). The germline V gene has CDR1 MNHNY and CDR2 SVGAGI (reference sequence). The CDR3 extends over 14 amino acids. V lost 8 bases and J 1 base, leaving 12 bases between the germline ends. The CDR3 protein is CASGAGRSYNEQFF. The CDR3 DNA follows: TGTGCCAGCGGGGCGGGACGATCCTACAATGAGCAGTTCTTC.

The chain is built from TRBV4-1 and TRBJ2-5; unclear D gene. V dropped 2 bases and J dropped 1 base, with 14 bases sitting between them. CDR1 and CDR2 (germline): MGHRA, YSYEKL. This CDR3 has 16 residues. In nucleotides, the CDR3 is TGCGCCAGCAGCCAATTGATTGGCAAAACCCAAGAGACCCAGTACTTC. Its protein product is CASSQLIGKTQETQYF.

The V gene is TRBV12-1, the J gene TRBJ1-2. TRBV12-1 is shown as a pseudogene. The CDR3 totals 15 residues. CDR3 amino acids: CASSPGVGKSEGYTF. CDR3 DNA: TGTGCCAGCAGCCCGGGGGTGGGCAAGTCAGAGGGCTACACCTTC.

The V call is TRBV27, the J call TRBJ2-7; no reliable D call. The V end was cut by 5 bases, the J end by 3 bases, with 5 bases between. The CDR3 runs to 11 residues. Germline assignment: CDR1 MNHEY and CDR2 SMNVEV (reference sequence). CDR3 region: CASSPLYEQYF. The CDR3 DNA reads TGTGCCAGCAGTCCCCTCTACGAGCAGTACTTC.

The chain joins TRBV4-1 to TRBJ2-7; 10 bases fit TRBD1. The CDR3 has 16 amino acids. Germline V lookup: CDR1 MGHRA, CDR2 YSYEKL. V trimming: 3 bases; J trimming: 0 bases; junction bases outside the gene matches: 5. CDR3: CASSHGTGEDSYEQYF. The CDR3 coding sequence is TGCGCCAGCAGCCATGGGACAGGGGAAGACTCCTACGAGCAGTACTTC.

The V call is TRBV5-1, the J call TRBJ2-2, with D unclear. The ends were cut back, 4 bases at V and 6 bases at J, with 10 bases in the middle. CDR1 and CDR2 (germline): SGHRS, YFSETQ. This CDR3 is built from 13 residues. For the CDR3, the DNA is TGCGCCAGCAGCGCGAGGAATTCCGGGGAGCTGTTTTTT. Its protein is CASSARNSGELFF. The variable domain in full, completed from reference TRBV5-1 and TRBJ2-2, reads KAGVTQTPRYLIKTRGQQVTLSCSPISGHRSVSWYQQTPGQGLQFLFEYFSETQRNKGNFPGRFSGRQFSNSRSEMNVSTLELGDSALYLCASSARNSGELFFGEGSRLTVL.

V and J are TRBV29-1 and TRBJ1-3; 8 bases are a match to TRBD1. From germline, CDR1 is SQVTM and CDR2 ANQGSEA. This CDR3 region has 16 residues. V trimming: 6 bases; J trimming: 0 bases; junction bases outside the gene matches: 10. Here the CDR3 reads CSVAPRGLGSGNTIYF. The CDR3 nucleotides are TGCAGCGTGGCCCCCAGGGGGCTAGGCTCTGGAAACACCATATATTTT.

This sequence joins TRBV15 and TRBJ2-7; TRBD2 might be the D (5 bases). V lost 0 bases and J 4 bases, leaving 19 bases between the germline ends. Germline V gene data show CDR1 as LNHNV and CDR2 as YYDKDF (reference sequence). This CDR3 spans 17 amino acids. CDR3 DNA: TGTGCCACCAGCAGAGATCGGGGAACACGGTCGACTTACGAGCAGTACGTC. Translated: CATSRDRGTRSTYEQYV.

The rearrangement joins TRBV28 to TRBJ2-7; 8 positions match TRBD1. Unmatched junction bases numbered 6, after V lost 6 bases and J lost 5 bases. The germline V gene has CDR1 MDHEN and CDR2 SYDVKM. This CDR3 contains 13 residues. The CDR3 DNA reads as TGTGCCAGCAGGACGACAGGGGAGAACGAGCAGTACTTC. The encoded protein is CASRTTGENEQYF. The whole variable domain, remainder taken from reference TRBV28 and TRBJ2-7, is DVKVTQSSRYLVKRTGEKVFLECVQDMDHENMFWYRQDPGLGLRLIYFSYDVKMKEKGDIPEGYSVSREKKERFSLILESASTNQTSMYLCASRTTGENEQYFGPGTRLTVT.

The rearrangement links TRBV7-9 to TRBJ2-5; 7 positions match TRBD1. Germline CDR1 and CDR2: SEHNR and FQNEAQ (reference sequence). V was clipped by 4 bases and J by 0 bases; unmatched bases: 5. This CDR3 is built from 15 residues. In nucleotides, the CDR3 is TGTGCCAGCAGCTCCGCGGACAGGAACCAAGAGACCCAGTACTTC. Translating gives CASSSADRNQETQYF.